This entry concerns a single T cell receptor (beta chain). In the original processing: The authors estimated nucleated cell counts from reference gene primer amplification. Method: immunoSEQ multiplex PCR; TCRdb's copy keeps in-frame clones and lacks some. V and J calls and clone size are those listed in that table; D and trimming were worked out from the DNA. The sample lists about 190,000 clones, about 77% occurring once. These data come from a study of blood T cell repertoires in COVID-19. About the study: Samples of COVID-19 (acute and convalescent) were obtained from the United States, Italy and Spain. In each case, the material was cDNA or gDNA derived from T cells, B-cell-depleted T cells, or PBMCs.

With 1 base removed from V and 10 bases from J, the gap between germline ends came to 14 bases. Germline V gene sequence: CDR1 MNHEY, CDR2 SMNVEV (reference sequence). The CDR3 loop spans 15 amino acids. This chain links TRBV27 with TRBJ1-6; D remains ambiguous. The source of this sequence is a woman aged 80 or over with active or convalescent COVID-19. The sequencing input was peripheral blood. CDR3: CASSLLGGSDSPLHF. The CDR3 nucleotides read TGTGCCAGCAGTTTATTAGGCGGTAGTGACTCACCCCTCCACTTT.